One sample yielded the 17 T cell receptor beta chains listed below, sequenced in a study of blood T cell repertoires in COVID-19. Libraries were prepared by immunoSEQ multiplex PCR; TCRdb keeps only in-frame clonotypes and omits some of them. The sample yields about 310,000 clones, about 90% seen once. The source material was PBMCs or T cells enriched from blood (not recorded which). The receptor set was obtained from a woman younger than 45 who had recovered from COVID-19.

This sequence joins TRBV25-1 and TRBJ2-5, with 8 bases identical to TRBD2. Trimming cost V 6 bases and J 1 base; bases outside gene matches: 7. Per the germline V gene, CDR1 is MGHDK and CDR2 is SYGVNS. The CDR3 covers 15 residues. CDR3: CASRFLAGGQETQYF. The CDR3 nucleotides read TGTGCCAGCAGATTTCTAGCGGGCGGCCAAGAGACCCAGTACTTC.

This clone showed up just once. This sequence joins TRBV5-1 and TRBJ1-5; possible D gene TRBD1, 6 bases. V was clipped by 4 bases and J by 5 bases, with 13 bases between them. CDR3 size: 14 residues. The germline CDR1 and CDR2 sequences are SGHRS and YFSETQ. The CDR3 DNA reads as TGCGCCAGCAGCCCAGGTTCAGGGGATCAGCCCCAGCATTTT. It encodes CASSPGSGDQPQHF.

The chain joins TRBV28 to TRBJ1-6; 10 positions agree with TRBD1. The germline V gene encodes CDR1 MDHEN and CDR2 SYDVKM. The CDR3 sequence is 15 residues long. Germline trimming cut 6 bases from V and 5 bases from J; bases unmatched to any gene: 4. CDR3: CASSNGQGDNSPLHF. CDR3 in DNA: TGTGCCAGCAGCAACGGACAGGGGGATAATTCACCCCTCCACTTT. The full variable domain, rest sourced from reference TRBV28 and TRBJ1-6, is DVKVTQSSRYLVKRTGEKVFLECVQDMDHENMFWYRQDPGLGLRLIYFSYDVKMKEKGDIPEGYSVSREKKERFSLILESASTNQTSMYLCASSNGQGDNSPLHFGNGTRLTVT.

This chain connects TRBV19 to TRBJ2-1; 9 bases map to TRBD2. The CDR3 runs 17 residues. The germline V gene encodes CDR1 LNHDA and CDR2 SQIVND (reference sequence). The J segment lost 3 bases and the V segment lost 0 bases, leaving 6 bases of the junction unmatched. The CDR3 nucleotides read TGTGCCAGTAGTATAGATGGTGGGCGGGAGGGCTACAATGAGCAGTTCTTC. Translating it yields CASSIDGGREGYNEQFF.

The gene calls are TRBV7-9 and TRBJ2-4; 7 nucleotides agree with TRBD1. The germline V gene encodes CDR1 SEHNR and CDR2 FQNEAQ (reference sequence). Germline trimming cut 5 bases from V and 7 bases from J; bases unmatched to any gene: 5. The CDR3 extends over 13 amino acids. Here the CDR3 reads CASSAPGQNIQYF. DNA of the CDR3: TGTGCCAGCAGCGCGCCGGGACAGAACATTCAGTACTTC. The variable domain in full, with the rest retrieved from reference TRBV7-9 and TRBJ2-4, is DTGVSQNPRHKITKRGQNVTFRCDPISEHNRLYWYRQTLGQGPEFLTYFQNEAQLEKSRLLSDRFSAERPKGSFSTLEIQRTEQGDSAMYLCASSAPGQNIQYFGAGTRLSVL.

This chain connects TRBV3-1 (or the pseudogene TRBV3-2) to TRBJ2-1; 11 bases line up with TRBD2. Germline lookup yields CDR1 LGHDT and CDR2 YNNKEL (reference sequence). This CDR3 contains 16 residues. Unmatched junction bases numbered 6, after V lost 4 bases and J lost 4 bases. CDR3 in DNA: TGTGCCAGCAGCCCGTTAGCGGGAGGGCCATACAATGAGCAGTTCTTC. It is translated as CASSPLAGGPYNEQFF.

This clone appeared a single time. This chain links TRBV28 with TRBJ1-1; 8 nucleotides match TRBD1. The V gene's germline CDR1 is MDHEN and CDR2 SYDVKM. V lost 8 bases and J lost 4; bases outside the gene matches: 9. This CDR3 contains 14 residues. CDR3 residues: CASGAGGSGTEAFF. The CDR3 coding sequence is TGTGCCAGCGGGGCAGGGGGCTCCGGCACTGAAGCTTTCTTT.

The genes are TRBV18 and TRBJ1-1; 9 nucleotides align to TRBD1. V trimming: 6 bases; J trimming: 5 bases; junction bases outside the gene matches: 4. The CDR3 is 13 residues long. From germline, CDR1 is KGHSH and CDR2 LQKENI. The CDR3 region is CASSPGTGTEAFF. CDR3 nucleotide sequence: TGTGCCAGCTCCCCCGGGACAGGGACTGAAGCTTTCTTT. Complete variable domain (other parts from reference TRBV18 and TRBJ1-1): NAGVMQNPRHLVRRRGQEARLRCSPMKGHSHVYWYRQLPEEGLKFMVYLQKENIIDESGMPKERFSAEFPKEGPSILRIQQVVRGDSAAYFCASSPGTGTEAFFGQGTRLTVV.

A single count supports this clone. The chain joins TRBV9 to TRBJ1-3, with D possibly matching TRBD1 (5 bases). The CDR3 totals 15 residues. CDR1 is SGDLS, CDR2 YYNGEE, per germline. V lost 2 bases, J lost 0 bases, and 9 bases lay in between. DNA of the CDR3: TGTGCCAGCAGCGTGGGGGACTACTCTGGAAACACCATATATTTT. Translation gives CASSVGDYSGNTIYF.

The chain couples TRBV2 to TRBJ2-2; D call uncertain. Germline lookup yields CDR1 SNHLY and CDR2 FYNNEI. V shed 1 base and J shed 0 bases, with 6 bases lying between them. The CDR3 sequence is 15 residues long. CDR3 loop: CASSEDNSNTGELFF. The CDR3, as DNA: TGTGCCAGCAGTGAAGACAATTCGAACACCGGGGAGCTGTTTTTT.

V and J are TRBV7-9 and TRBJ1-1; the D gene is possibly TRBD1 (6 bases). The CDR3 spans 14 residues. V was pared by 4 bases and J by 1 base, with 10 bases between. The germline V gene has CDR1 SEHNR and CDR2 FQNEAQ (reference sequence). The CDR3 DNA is TGTGCCAGCAGCTCGCAGGGGCAGAACACTGAAGCTTTCTTT. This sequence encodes CASSSQGQNTEAFF. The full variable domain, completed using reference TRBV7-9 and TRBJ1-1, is DTGVSQNPRHKITKRGQNVTFRCDPISEHNRLYWYRQTLGQGPEFLTYFQNEAQLEKSRLLSDRFSAERPKGSFSTLEIQRTEQGDSAMYLCASSSQGQNTEAFFGQGTRLTVV.

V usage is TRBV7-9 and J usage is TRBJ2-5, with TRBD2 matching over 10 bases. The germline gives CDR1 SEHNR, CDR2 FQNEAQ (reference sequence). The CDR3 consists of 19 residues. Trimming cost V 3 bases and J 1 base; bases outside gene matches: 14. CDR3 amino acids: CASSFRARRLAGVQETQYF. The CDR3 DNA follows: TGTGCCAGCAGCTTCAGGGCCAGGAGACTAGCGGGTGTCCAAGAGACCCAGTACTTC.

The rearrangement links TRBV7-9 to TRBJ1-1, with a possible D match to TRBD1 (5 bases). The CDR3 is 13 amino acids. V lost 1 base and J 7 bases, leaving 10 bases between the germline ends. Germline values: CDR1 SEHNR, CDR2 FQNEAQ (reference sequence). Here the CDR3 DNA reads TGTGCCAGCAGCTTAGACGGGGGTCTTGAAGCTTTCTTT. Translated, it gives CASSLDGGLEAFF.

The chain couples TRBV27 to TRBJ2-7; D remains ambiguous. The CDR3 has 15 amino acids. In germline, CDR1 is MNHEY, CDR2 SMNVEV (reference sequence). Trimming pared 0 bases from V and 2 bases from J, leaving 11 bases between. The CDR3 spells CASSLSLGPAYEQYF. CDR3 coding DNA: TGTGCCAGCAGTTTATCGCTAGGCCCGGCCTACGAGCAGTACTTC.

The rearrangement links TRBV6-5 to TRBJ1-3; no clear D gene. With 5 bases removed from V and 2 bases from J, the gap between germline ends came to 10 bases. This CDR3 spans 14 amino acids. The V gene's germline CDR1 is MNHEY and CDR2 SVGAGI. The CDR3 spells CASSRSRAGNTIYF. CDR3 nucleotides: TGTGCCAGCAGTCGCTCGCGAGCTGGAAACACCATATATTTT.

CDR3 loop: CATHRTDNYEQYF. CDR3 DNA sequence: TGTGCCACCCACCGGACAGATAACTACGAGCAGTACTTC. V and J are TRBV27 and TRBJ2-7; D is possibly TRBD1 (6 bases). The CDR3 is 13 residues long. Looked up from germline, CDR1 is MNHEY and CDR2 is SMNVEV (reference sequence). Trimming removed 10 bases at V and 3 bases at J, with 16 bases between.

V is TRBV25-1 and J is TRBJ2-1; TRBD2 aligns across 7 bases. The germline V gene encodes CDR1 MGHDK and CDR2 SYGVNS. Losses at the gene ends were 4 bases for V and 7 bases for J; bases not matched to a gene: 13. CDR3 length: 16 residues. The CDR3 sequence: CASSVGTIPGLNEQFF. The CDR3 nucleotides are TGTGCCAGCAGTGTAGGGACTATCCCAGGTCTTAATGAGCAGTTCTTC.